Listed here are 17 T cell receptor beta chains from one sample, sequenced in a study of blood T cell repertoires in COVID-19. Some clones are missing from TCRdb's copy, which holds only in-frame ones; the method was immunoSEQ multiplex PCR. The profile shows approximately 350,000 clones, roughly 90% of them singletons. Sample: PBMCs or T cells enriched from blood (not recorded which). These receptors came from a woman aged 30 to 39 who had recovered from COVID-19.

The J gene is TRBJ1-6, the V gene TRBV19, with 11 positions matching TRBD1. V lost 5 bases and J lost 7; bases outside the gene matches: 4. The length of the CDR3 is 15 residues. Germline CDR1 LNHDA, CDR2 SQIVND (reference sequence). CDR3: CASSARTGGNSPLHF. Written as DNA, the CDR3 is TGTGCCAGTAGTGCCCGGACAGGGGGCAATTCACCCCTCCACTTT.

CDR3 region: CASSPNRSEETQYF. The DNA for the CDR3 is TGTGCCAGCAGTCCGAACAGGTCCGAAGAGACCCAGTACTTC. The chain employs TRBV27 and TRBJ2-5; a weak D match, TRBD1 (5 bases). CDR1 MNHEY and CDR2 SMNVEV come from the germline V gene (reference sequence). Trimming took 5 bases from V and 3 from J, leaving 13 bases between them. This CDR3 spans 14 amino acids.

This clone has a handful of counts. This chain links TRBV5-1 with TRBJ2-7; D is ambiguous. Between the trimmed V and J ends, which lost 5 bases and 2 bases, there was a span of 14 bases. CDR3 size: 14 residues. Germline V gives CDR1 SGHRS, CDR2 YFSETQ. The DNA for the CDR3 is TGCGCCAGCAGTCGTGGGCAGGATCCCTACGAGCAGTACTTC. Protein sequence: CASSRGQDPYEQYF.

The CDR3 sequence: CASRVSGANTEAFF. The CDR3 nucleotides are TGTGCCAGCAGGGTCTCCGGAGCGAACACTGAAGCTTTCTTT. The chain recombines TRBV3-1 (or the pseudogene TRBV3-2) with TRBJ1-1; D ambiguous. The CDR3 length is 14 residues. The germline V and J ends were trimmed by 6 bases and 1 base, with 12 bases remaining between them. Germline values: CDR1 LGHDT, CDR2 YNNKEL (reference sequence).

The chain combines TRBV7-9 with TRBJ1-6, with 7 bases fitting TRBD1. The CDR3 has 15 amino acids. Germline lookup yields CDR1 SEHNR and CDR2 FQNEAQ (reference sequence). Trimming took 6 bases from V and 5 from J; bases not matched to a gene: 7. CDR3 DNA sequence: TGTGCCAGCAGACGACAGGGAGCGGATAATTCACCCCTCCACTTT. Protein sequence: CASRRQGADNSPLHF.

The genes are TRBV21-1 and TRBJ1-2; the table assigns TRBD1, which was not confirmed against the DNA. TRBV21-1 is listed as a pseudogene. This CDR3 contains 13 residues. The CDR3 sequence is CASSRTDNYGYTF. The CDR3 region has the DNA TGTGCCAGCAGCCGGACAGACAACTATGGCTACACCTTC.

About this clone: In the same sample, other DNA sequences code for this CDR3. V and J are TRBV6-1 and TRBJ2-7, with a tentative D call TRBD1 (6 bases). Trimming removed 2 bases at V and 4 bases at J, with 6 bases between. In germline, CDR1 is MNHNS, CDR2 SASEGT. The CDR3 loop spans 12 amino acids. The DNA for the CDR3 is TGTGCCAGCAGTGAACAGGGGTACGAGCAGTACTTC. This sequence encodes CASSEQGYEQYF.

This clone was recorded only once. The chain links TRBV9 to TRBJ1-4; no clear D. Trimming stripped 0 bases from V and 4 bases from J, with 10 bases between. There are 15 residues in the CDR3. Per the germline V gene, CDR1 is SGDLS and CDR2 is YYNGEE. The CDR3 reads CASSVAGWGNEKLFF. CDR3 nucleotides: TGTGCCAGCAGCGTAGCGGGGTGGGGTAATGAAAAACTGTTTTTT.

V usage is TRBV5-1 and J usage is TRBJ2-1; 7 bases agree with TRBD2. Losses at the gene ends were 1 base for V and 4 bases for J; bases not matched to a gene: 5. CDR1 is SGHRS and CDR2 is YFSETQ in the germline V gene. This CDR3 is 15 amino acids long. CDR3 nucleotide sequence: TGCGCCAGCAGCTTGTCGGCGGGGGATTACAATGAGCAGTTCTTC. Translating gives CASSLSAGDYNEQFF.

In this sample, this clone turned up once. The gene calls are TRBV5-8 and TRBJ1-5; D is unresolved. Trimming removed 2 bases from V and 0 bases from J, with 6 bases in between. CDR1 and CDR2 from the germline V gene are SGHTS and YDEGEE. The CDR3 contains 14 residues. The CDR3 sequence is CASSFRGSNQPQHF. CDR3 sequence (DNA): TGTGCCAGCAGCTTTAGAGGTAGCAATCAGCCCCAGCATTTT.

This clone was counted between two and nine times. CDR3 protein: CASSLEGQGNQPQHF. The DNA for the CDR3 is TGCGCCAGCAGCTTGGAGGGACAGGGCAATCAGCCCCAGCATTTT. The rearrangement joins TRBV5-1 to TRBJ1-5; 8 bases agree with TRBD1. Germline CDR1 and CDR2: SGHRS and YFSETQ. V gave up 0 bases and J gave up 2 bases; unmatched junction bases: 1. The CDR3 length is 15 residues.

The rearrangement uses TRBV6-5 and TRBJ1-2; a weak D match, TRBD1 (6 bases). This CDR3 spans 13 amino acids. CDR1 is MNHEY and CDR2 is SVGAGI in the germline V gene. Trimming removed 6 bases at V and 6 bases at J, with 14 bases between. CDR3 protein: CASSRTGYHGYTF. In DNA, the CDR3 is TGTGCCAGCAGCCGAACAGGGTATCATGGCTACACCTTC.

The J gene is TRBJ1-1, the V gene TRBV10-3, with 10 bases aligning to TRBD1. The J segment lost 0 bases and the V segment lost 4 bases, leaving 8 bases of the junction unmatched. Germline CDR1 reads ENHRY; CDR2 reads SYGVKD. The CDR3 length is 17 residues. CDR3 loop: CAISGIGTGEVNTEAFF. CDR3 DNA: TGTGCCATCAGTGGGATCGGGACAGGGGAGGTGAACACTGAAGCTTTCTTT.

V usage is TRBV6-5 and J usage is TRBJ1-1; perhaps TRBD1 as D (6 bases). The V end lost 7 bases, the J end lost 3 bases, and 15 bases lay between the germline ends. From germline, CDR1 is MNHEY and CDR2 SVGAGI. The CDR3 contains 14 residues. The CDR3 loop is CASTLGGGDTEAFF. As DNA, the CDR3 is TGTGCCAGCACCCTAGGGGGGGGAGACACTGAAGCTTTCTTT.

The J gene is TRBJ2-1, the V gene TRBV27; the D is unclear. The length of the CDR3 is 15 residues. Germline-derived CDR1 and CDR2 are MNHEY and SMNVEV (reference sequence). Trimming removed 6 bases from V and 4 bases from J, with 16 bases in between. DNA for the CDR3: TGTGCCAGCAGGGGTGTCGGGTTACGGTACAATGAGCAGTTCTTC. Amino acid sequence: CASRGVGLRYNEQFF.

This clone was picked up one time. The chain combines TRBV19 with TRBJ2-1, with TRBD2 identical over 12 bases. Germline V gene sequence: CDR1 LNHDA, CDR2 SQIVND (reference sequence). The CDR3 is made up of 16 amino acids. J gave up 3 bases and V 5 bases, and 5 bases lay outside the gene matches. The CDR3 nucleotides are TGTGCCAGTAGTCCCCCGGGACTAGCGGGCTACAATGAGCAGTTCTTC. Amino acids: CASSPPGLAGYNEQFF.

This chain links TRBV28 with TRBJ2-5, with 8 bases lining up with TRBD1. The ends lost 8 bases at V and 4 bases at J; junction bases unmatched: 3. CDR1 MDHEN and CDR2 SYDVKM come from the germline V gene. The CDR3 spans 12 residues. CDR3 residues: CASGQGPETQYF. In DNA form, the CDR3 reads TGTGCCAGCGGACAGGGACCAGAGACCCAGTACTTC.